This T cell receptor (beta chain) was retrieved from a study of CDR3 diversity in severe acne. This clonotype was recorded at least ten times. TCRdb reanalysed the PCR reads using MiXCR and keeps one entry per CDR3 protein. Among some 90,000 distinct CDR3 sequences listed, roughly half were seen once. The specimen was blood. The origin of this receptor is a male donor in good health, serving as a control.

CDR3 bases: TGTGCCAGCAGTTATTCCCACATCGCCGCCACGTCCTACGAGCAGTACTTC. As protein: CASSYSHIAATSYEQYF. This chain joins TRBV6-5 and TRBJ2-7; the D is unclear. Trimming pared 3 bases from V and 1 base from J, leaving 19 bases between. The CDR3 has 17 residues. Per germline, CDR1 MNHEY and CDR2 SVGAGI.